The 3 T cell receptor beta chains in this list originate from one sample, sequenced in a study of CD8+ T cells in alopecia areata. Treatment here: oral pan-JAK inhibitor, 5-10 mg twice daily. It was cDNA, reverse transcribed from extracted RNA, that served as the sequencing template. Sequenced by immunoSEQ multiplex PCR; TCRdb stores in-frame clones only, minus some. The table has 180,000 or so clones, 55% to 70% seen once; the top ten hold 5.5%. The sequencing used CD4+ T cells sorted from blood, collected at week 24, from a patient treated with tofacitinib. These receptors were taken from a human donor with alopecia areata.

The chain combines TRBV4-3 with TRBJ1-1; D not resolved. CDR3 length: 15 amino acids. V was pared by 4 bases and J by 5 bases, with 17 bases between. CDR1 LGHNA and CDR2 YSLEER come from the germline V gene. This chain's CDR3 is CASSPVLGGVTEAFF. The CDR3 DNA is TGCGCCAGCAGCCCCGTGCTTGGTGGCGTAACTGAAGCTTTCTTT.

This clone was found a few times. J is TRBJ2-2 and V is TRBV7-8; unclear D gene. Germline V gene lookup returns CDR1 SGHVS and CDR2 FQNEAQ. The CDR3 sequence is 12 residues long. Trimming cost V 7 bases and J 2 bases, with 5 bases left between them. CDR3 nucleotides: TGTGCCAGCACCCCCAACACCGGGGAGCTGTTTTTT. This sequence encodes CASTPNTGELFF.

This clone occurred once. The V call is TRBV7-2, the J call TRBJ2-3, with TRBD2 matching over 9 bases. With V trimmed by 3 bases and J by 3 bases, 7 bases remained unmatched. CDR3 length equals 16 residues. Germline assignment: CDR1 SGHTA and CDR2 FQGNSA. CDR3 bases: TGTGCCAGCAGCTTGATGGCGCTAGCGGGGACAGATACGCAGTATTTT. Translation gives CASSLMALAGTDTQYF.